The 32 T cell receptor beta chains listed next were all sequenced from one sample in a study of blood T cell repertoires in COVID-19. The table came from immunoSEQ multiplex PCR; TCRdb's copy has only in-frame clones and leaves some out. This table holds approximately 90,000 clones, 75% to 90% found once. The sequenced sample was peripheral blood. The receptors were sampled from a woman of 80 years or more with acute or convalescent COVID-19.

CDR3 sequence (DNA): TGTGCCAGCAGCTTACGGTCCCACCTCTACGAGCAGTACTTC. As protein: CASSLRSHLYEQYF. V usage is TRBV7-2 and J usage is TRBJ2-7; D gene ambiguous. V was shortened by 2 bases and J by 3 bases, with 11 bases between the two germline ends. This CDR3 has 14 residues. Per germline, CDR1 SGHTA and CDR2 FQGNSA.

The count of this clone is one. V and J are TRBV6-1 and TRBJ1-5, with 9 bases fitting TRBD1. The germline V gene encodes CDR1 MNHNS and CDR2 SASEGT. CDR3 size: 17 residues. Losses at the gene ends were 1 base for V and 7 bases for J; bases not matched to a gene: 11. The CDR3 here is CASSEVLDRGRGQPQHF. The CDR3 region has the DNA TGTGCCAGCAGTGAAGTTCTGGACAGGGGAAGGGGGCAGCCCCAGCATTTT.

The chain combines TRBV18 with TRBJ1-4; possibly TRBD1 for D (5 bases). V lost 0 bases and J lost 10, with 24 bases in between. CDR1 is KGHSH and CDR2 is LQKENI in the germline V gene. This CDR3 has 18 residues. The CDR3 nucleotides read TGTGCCAGCTCACCACCCCCCGGGACTGGCGACGATGCTGGAAAACTGTTTTTT. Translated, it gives CASSPPPGTGDDAGKLFF.

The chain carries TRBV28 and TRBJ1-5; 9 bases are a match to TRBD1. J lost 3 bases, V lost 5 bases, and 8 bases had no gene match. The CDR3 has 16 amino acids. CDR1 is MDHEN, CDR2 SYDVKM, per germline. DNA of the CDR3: TGTGCCAGCAGTCCCGGGACAGGGTCGGTCAATCAGCCCCAGCATTTT. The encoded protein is CASSPGTGSVNQPQHF.

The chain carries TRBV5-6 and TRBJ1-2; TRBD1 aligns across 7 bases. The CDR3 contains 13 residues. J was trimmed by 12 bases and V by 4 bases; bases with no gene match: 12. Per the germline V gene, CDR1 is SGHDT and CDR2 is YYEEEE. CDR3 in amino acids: CASSPYPGQSNTF. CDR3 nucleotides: TGTGCCAGCAGCCCTTACCCGGGACAGAGCAACACCTTC.

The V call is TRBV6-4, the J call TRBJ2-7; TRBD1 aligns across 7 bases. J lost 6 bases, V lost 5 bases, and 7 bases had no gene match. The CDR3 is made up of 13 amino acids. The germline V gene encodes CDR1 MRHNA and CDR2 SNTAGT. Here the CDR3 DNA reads TGTGCCAGCAGTCTTCGGACAGGAGGCGAGCAGTACTTC. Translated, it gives CASSLRTGGEQYF.

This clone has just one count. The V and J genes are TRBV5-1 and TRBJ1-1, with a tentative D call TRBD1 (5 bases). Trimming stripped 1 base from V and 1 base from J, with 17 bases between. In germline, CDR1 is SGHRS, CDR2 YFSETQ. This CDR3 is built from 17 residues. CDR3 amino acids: CASSLTPGPGGNTEAFF. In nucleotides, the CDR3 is TGCGCCAGCAGCTTGACTCCGGGCCCCGGGGGGAACACTGAAGCTTTCTTT. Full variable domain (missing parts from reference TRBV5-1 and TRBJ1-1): KAGVTQTPRYLIKTRGQQVTLSCSPISGHRSVSWYQQTPGQGLQFLFEYFSETQRNKGNFPGRFSGRQFSNSRSEMNVSTLELGDSALYLCASSLTPGPGGNTEAFFGQGTRLTVV.

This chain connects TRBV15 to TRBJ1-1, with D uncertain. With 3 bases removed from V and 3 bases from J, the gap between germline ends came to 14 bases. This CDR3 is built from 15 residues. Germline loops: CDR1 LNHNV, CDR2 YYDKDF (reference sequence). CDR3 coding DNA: TGTGCCACCAGCAGGGGCATGATCCCAGACACTGAAGCTTTCTTT. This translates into CATSRGMIPDTEAFF.

The CDR3, as DNA: TGTGCCAGCAGCCAAGGACTAGCGGCGAACACCGGGGAGCTGTTTTTT. Translating gives CASSQGLAANTGELFF. The chain employs TRBV3-1 (or the pseudogene TRBV3-2) and TRBJ2-2; 9 nucleotides align to TRBD2. Unmatched junction bases numbered 0, after V lost 1 base and J lost 0 bases. Germline CDR1 LGHDT, CDR2 YNNKEL (reference sequence). This CDR3 contains 16 residues.

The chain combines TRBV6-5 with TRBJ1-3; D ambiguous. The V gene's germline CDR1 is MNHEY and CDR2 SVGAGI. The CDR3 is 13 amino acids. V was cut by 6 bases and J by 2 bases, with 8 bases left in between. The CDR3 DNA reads TGTGCCAGCAGCACAGAGCCTGGAAACACCATATATTTT. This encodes CASSTEPGNTIYF.

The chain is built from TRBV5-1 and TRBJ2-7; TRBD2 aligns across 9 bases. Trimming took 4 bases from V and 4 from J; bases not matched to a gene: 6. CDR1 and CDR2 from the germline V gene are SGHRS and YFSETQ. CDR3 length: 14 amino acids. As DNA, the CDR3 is TGCGCCAGCAGCATTAGCGGGGGAAAATACGAGCAGTACTTC. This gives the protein CASSISGGKYEQYF.

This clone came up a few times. This CDR3 is CASSPTPGITEAFF. In DNA form, the CDR3 reads TGCGCCAGCAGTCCTACCCCGGGGATCACTGAAGCTTTCTTT. V usage is TRBV5-1 and J usage is TRBJ1-1; D uncertain. This CDR3 has 14 amino acids. Trimming removed 5 bases from V and 4 bases from J, with 15 bases in between. Germline V gene sequence: CDR1 SGHRS, CDR2 YFSETQ. Based on the CDR3 plus reference TRBV5-1 and TRBJ1-1, the full variable domain is KAGVTQTPRYLIKTRGQQVTLSCSPISGHRSVSWYQQTPGQGLQFLFEYFSETQRNKGNFPGRFSGRQFSNSRSEMNVSTLELGDSALYLCASSPTPGITEAFFGQGTRLTVV.

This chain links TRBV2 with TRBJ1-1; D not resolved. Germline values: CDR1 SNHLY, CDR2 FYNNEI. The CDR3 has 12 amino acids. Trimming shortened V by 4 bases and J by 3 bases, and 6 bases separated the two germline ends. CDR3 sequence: CASSVRDTEAFF. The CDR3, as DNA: TGTGCCAGCAGTGTACGGGACACTGAAGCTTTCTTT.

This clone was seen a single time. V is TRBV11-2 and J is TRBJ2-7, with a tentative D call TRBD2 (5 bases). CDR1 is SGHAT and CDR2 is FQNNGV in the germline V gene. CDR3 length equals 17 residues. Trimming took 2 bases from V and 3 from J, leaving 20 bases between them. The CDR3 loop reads CASSLSWTRGVLYEQYF. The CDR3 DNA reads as TGTGCCAGCAGCTTATCGTGGACCCGGGGAGTCCTCTACGAGCAGTACTTC.

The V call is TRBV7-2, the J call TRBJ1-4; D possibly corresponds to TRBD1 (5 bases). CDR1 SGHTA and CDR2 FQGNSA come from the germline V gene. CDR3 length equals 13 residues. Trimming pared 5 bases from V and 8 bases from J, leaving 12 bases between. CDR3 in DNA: TGTGCCAGCAGCCCGACAGTCTCGGAAAAACTGTTTTTT. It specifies CASSPTVSEKLFF.

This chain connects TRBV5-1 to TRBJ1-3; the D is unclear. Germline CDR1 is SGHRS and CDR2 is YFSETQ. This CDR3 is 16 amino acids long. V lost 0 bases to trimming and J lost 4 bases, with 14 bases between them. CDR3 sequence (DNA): TGCGCCAGCAGCTTGGGGTCGGGATTTCTCGGAAACACCATATATTTT. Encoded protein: CASSLGSGFLGNTIYF.

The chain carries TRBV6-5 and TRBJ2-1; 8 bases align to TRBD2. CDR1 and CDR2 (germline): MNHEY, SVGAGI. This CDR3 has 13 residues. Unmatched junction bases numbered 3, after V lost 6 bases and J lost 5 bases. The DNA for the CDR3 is TGTGCCAGCAGAAGACTAGCGAACAATGAGCAGTTCTTC. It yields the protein CASRRLANNEQFF.

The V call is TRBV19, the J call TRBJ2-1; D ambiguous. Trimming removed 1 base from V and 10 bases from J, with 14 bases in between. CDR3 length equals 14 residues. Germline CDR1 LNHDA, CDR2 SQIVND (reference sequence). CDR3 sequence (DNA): TGTGCCAGTAGTATAGGAGCCACGTACCGAGAGCAGTTCTTC. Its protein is CASSIGATYREQFF.

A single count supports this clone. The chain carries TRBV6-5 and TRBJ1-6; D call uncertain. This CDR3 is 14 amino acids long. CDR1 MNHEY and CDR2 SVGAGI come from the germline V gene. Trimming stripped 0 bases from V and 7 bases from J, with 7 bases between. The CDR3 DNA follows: TGTGCCAGCAGTTACTCGACTCGGAATTCACCCCTCCACTTT. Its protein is CASSYSTRNSPLHF.

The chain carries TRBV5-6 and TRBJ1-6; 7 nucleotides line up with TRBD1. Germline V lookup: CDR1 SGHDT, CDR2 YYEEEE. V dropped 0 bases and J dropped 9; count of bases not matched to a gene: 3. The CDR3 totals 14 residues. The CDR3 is CASSLAGQPSPLHF. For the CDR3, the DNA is TGTGCCAGCAGCTTGGCGGGACAGCCTTCACCCCTCCACTTT.

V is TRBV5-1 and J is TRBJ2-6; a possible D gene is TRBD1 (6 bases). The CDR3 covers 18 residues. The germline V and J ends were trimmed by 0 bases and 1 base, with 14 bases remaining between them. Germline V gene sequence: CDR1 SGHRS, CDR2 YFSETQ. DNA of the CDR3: TGCGCCAGCAGCTTGGACAGGGCTCTAGGGTCTGGGGCCAACGTCCTGACTTTC. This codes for CASSLDRALGSGANVLTF.

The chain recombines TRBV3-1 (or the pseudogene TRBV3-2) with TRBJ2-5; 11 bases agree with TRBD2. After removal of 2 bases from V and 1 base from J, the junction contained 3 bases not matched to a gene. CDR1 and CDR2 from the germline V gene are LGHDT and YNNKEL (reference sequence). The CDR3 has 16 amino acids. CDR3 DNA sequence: TGTGCCAGCAGCCAATCTCTAGCGGGGGGCCAAGAGACCCAGTACTTC. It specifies CASSQSLAGGQETQYF.

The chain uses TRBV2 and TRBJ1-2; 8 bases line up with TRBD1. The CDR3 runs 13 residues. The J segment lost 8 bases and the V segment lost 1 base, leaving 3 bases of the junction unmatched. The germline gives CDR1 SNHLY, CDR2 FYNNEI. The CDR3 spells CASSEDRGGGYTF. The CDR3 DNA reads TGTGCCAGCAGTGAAGACAGGGGGGGCGGCTACACCTTC.

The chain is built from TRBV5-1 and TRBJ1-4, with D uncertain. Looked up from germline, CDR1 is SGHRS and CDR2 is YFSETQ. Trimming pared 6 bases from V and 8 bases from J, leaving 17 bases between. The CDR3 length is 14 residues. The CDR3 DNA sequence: TGCGCCAGCACCAAAGAGTATGGGAGGGAAAAACTGTTTTTT. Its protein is CASTKEYGREKLFF.

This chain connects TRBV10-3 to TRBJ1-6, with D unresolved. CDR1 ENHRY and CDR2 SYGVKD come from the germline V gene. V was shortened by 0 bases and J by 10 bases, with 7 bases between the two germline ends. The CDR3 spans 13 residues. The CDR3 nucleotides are TGTGCCATCAGTGAGTCGACACAATCACCCCTCCACTTT. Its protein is CAISESTQSPLHF.

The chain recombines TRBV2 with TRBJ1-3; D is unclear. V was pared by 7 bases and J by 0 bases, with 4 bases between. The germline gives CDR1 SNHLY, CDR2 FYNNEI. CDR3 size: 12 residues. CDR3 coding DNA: TGTGCCAGCACGTACTCTGGAAACACCATATATTTT. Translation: CASTYSGNTIYF. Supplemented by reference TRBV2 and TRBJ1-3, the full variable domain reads EPEVTQTPSHQVTQMGQEVILRCVPISNHLYFYWYRQILGQKVEFLVSFYNNEISEKSEIFDDQFSVERPDGSNFTLKIRSTKLEDSAMYFCASTYSGNTIYFGEGSWLTVV.

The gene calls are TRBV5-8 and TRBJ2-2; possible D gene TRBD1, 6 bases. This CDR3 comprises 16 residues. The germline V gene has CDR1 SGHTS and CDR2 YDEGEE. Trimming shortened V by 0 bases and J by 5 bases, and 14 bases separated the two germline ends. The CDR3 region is CASSLALDRTTGELFF. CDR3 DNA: TGTGCCAGCAGCTTGGCCCTTGACAGGACGACCGGGGAGCTGTTTTTT.

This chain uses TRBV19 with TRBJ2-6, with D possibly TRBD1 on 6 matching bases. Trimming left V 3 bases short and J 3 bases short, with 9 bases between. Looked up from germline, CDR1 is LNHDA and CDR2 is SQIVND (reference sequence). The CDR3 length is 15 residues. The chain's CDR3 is CASSMGAGGANVLTF. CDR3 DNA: TGTGCCAGTAGTATGGGGGCAGGTGGGGCCAACGTCCTGACTTTC.

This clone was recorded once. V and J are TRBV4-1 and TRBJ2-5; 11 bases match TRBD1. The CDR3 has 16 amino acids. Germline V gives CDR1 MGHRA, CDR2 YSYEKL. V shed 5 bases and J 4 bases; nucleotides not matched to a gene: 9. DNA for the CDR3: TGCGCCAGCAGCACCGGACAGGGGGCAACGGCAGAGACCCAGTACTTC. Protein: CASSTGQGATAETQYF.

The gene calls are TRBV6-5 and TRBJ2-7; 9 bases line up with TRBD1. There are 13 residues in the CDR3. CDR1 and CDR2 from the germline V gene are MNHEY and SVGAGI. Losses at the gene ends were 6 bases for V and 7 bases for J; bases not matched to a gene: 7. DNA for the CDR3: TGTGCCAGCAGAGGACAGGGGAATGGGGAGCAGTACTTC. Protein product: CASRGQGNGEQYF.

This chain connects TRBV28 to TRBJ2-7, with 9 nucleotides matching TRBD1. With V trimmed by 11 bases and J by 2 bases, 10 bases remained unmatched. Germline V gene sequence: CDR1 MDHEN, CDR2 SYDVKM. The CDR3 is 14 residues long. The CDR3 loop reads CAVGETGGAYEQYF. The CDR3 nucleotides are TGTGCCGTGGGAGAGACAGGGGGAGCCTACGAGCAGTACTTC.

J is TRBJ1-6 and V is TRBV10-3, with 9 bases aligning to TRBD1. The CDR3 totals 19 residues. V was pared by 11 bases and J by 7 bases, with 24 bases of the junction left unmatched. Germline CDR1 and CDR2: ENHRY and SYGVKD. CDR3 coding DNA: TGTGCCCTCACTCATCGGGGGGACAGGGTAAGATTTCGGAATTCACCCCTCCACTTT. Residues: CALTHRGDRVRFRNSPLHF.